What follows describes a single T cell receptor beta chain. As yet, its antigen is unknown. This record comes from a study of shared clonotypes between healthy human individuals. This CDR3 contains 13 residues. CDR1 MNHNS and CDR2 SASEGT come from the germline V gene. The V gene lost 7 bases and the J gene lost 4 bases, with 11 bases spanning the gap. In replicate PCRs of sorted subsets, roughly 200 ng DNA, tens of thousands of T cell genomes, was used. In the study's own analysis: ImmunoSEQ output held junction-only sequences without quality scores, so filtering differed. Produced via immunoSEQ multiplex PCR; TCRdb's table is partial and in-frame only. From that table come the V and J calls and clone size; the DNA was used to work out D and trimming. The table shows 2 million to 2.5 million clones, with 90% to 95% occurring only once. Findings and limits, study-wide: Few donors restricted represented genetic and exposure-history diversity. An expected dependence of interdonor clonotype sharing on sequencing depth was noted.

V is TRBV6-1 and J is TRBJ1-5; D might be TRBD1 (5 bases). This TCR was sampled from a man younger than 35 in good health. The sequenced sample was naive CD4+ T cells sorted from blood. The subset denotes: CD45RA+ positively selected. Here the CDR3 reads CASMVGENQPQHF. The CDR3 DNA reads as TGTGCCAGCATGGTGGGGGAAAATCAGCCCCAGCATTTT.